Given below is one TCR beta chain in context. Its antigen is not identified. Genomic DNA per cell subset filled all wells of several immunoSEQ plates. Method: immunoSEQ multiplex PCR; TCRdb's copy keeps in-frame clones and lacks some. The sample includes about 2.3 million clones, around 93% of them seen just once. The data are from a study of shared clonotypes between healthy human individuals. Study-wide points: Inspection by rarefaction showed sorted-subset sequencing to be incomplete despite large depth.

The germline gives CDR1 SGDLS, CDR2 YYNGEE. This CDR3 spans 15 amino acids. Deletions cut 4 bases from V and 1 base from J, with 14 bases between. The chain is built from TRBV9 and TRBJ1-1; a possible D gene is TRBD1 (6 bases). This receptor was taken from a man aged 18 to 29 in good health. Some clones in this sample may be carry-over from other donors' samples. Sequencing was performed on naive CD4+ T cells from PBMCs. Described subset: CD45RA+ positively selected. Here the CDR3 reads CASSSSGASNTEAFF. CDR3 in DNA: TGTGCCAGCAGCTCCTCGGGGGCTTCGAACACTGAAGCTTTCTTT. Full variable domain (remainder filled in from reference TRBV9 and TRBJ1-1): DSGVTQTPKHLITATGQRVTLRCSPRSGDLSVYWYQQSLDQGLQFLIQYYNGEERAKGNILERFSAQQFPDLHSELNLSSLELGDSALYFCASSSSGASNTEAFFGQGTRLTVV.